Given below is one TCR beta chain in context. These data come from a study of T cells expressing NK-cell markers. TCRdb processed the 5' RACE reads again and assigns one entry to each CDR3 protein, with no DNA. Its table lists 350,000 to 450,000 distinct CDR3 sequences. The CDR3 consists of 15 residues. This sequence was found in a man between 18 and 69 years old in good health. J is TRBJ2-1 and V is TRBV21-1. TRBV21-1 is shown as a pseudogene. Sample: blood T cells: a sorted CD56 or NKG2C T cell subset, CD4+ or CD8+ T cells, or bulk PBMC T cells (not recorded which). This CDR3 reads CASRKGVYWYNEQFF.